These 7 T cell receptor beta chains originate from one sample sequenced in a study of CD8 T cells in ankylosing spondylitis. TCRdb recomputed calls from the 5' RACE reads with MiXCR, one row per CDR3 protein. The table includes 27,000 or so distinct CDR3 sequences, roughly 8.6% detected once. The sample taken for sequencing was blood. The receptors stem from a male donor with ankylosing spondylitis or in good health (not recorded which).

The chain carries TRBV7-9 and TRBJ2-2, with 14 bases aligning to TRBD2. Losses at the gene ends were 4 bases for V and 3 bases for J; bases not matched to a gene: 1. The CDR3 loop spans 16 amino acids. Germline lookup yields CDR1 SEHNR and CDR2 FQNEAQ (reference sequence). This CDR3 is CASSSGLAGDTGELFF. The CDR3 region has the DNA TGTGCCAGCAGCTCGGGACTAGCGGGAGACACCGGGGAGCTGTTTTTT.

The chain carries TRBV29-1 and TRBJ2-6, with D tentatively TRBD1 (5 bases). CDR1 and CDR2 from the germline V gene are SQVTM and ANQGSEA. The CDR3 contains 13 residues. Trimming stripped 5 bases from V and 4 bases from J, with 9 bases between. CDR3 nucleotide sequence: TGCAGCGTTAAACAGGCCGGGGCCAACGTCCTGACTTTC. As protein: CSVKQAGANVLTF.

In its sample, this clonotype was seen many times. V is TRBV7-2 and J is TRBJ2-3, with D possibly being TRBD2 (6 bases). Germline V gene lookup returns CDR1 SGHTA and CDR2 FQGNSA. V shed 5 bases and J shed 3 bases, with 9 bases lying between them. The CDR3 runs 13 residues. The CDR3 reads CASSRDWTDTQYF. CDR3 DNA: TGTGCCAGCAGCCGGGACTGGACAGATACGCAGTATTTT.

The gene calls are TRBV29-1 and TRBJ2-3; D call uncertain. V shed 6 bases and J shed 0 bases, with 10 bases lying between them. This CDR3 spans 13 amino acids. Germline V CDR1 and CDR2: SQVTM, ANQGSEA. CDR3 DNA: TGCAGCGTAAGCCTCCTTAGCACAGATACGCAGTATTTT. As protein: CSVSLLSTDTQYF.

The rearrangement joins TRBV4-1 to TRBJ1-1; D may be TRBD1 (6 bases). This CDR3 region has 15 residues. Germline V gene sequence: CDR1 MGHRA, CDR2 YSYEKL. The ends were cut back, 6 bases at V and 0 bases at J, with 14 bases in the middle. Here the CDR3 reads CASRNPGQMNTEAFF. CDR3 nucleotides: TGCGCCAGCAGAAACCCCGGACAGATGAACACTGAAGCTTTCTTT.

The sample holds one count of this clonotype. The chain employs TRBV5-1 and TRBJ1-4, with D maybe TRBD1 (6 bases). CDR3 length: 15 residues. Germline lookup yields CDR1 SGHRS and CDR2 YFSETQ. The V end was cut by 4 bases, the J end by 5 bases, with 15 bases between. CDR3 amino acids: CASSPGAGGNEKLFF. The CDR3 coding sequence is TGCGCCAGCAGCCCAGGGGCCGGAGGGAATGAAAAACTGTTTTTT.

The rearrangement links TRBV24-1 to TRBJ2-2, with D tentatively TRBD1 (6 bases). Germline V CDR1 and CDR2: KGHDR, SFDVKD. V shed 5 bases and J shed 2 bases, with 11 bases lying between them. The CDR3 length is 15 residues. CDR3 protein: CATSAGALNTGELFF. As DNA, the CDR3 is TGTGCCACCAGTGCAGGGGCGCTTAACACCGGGGAGCTGTTTTTT.